The clone carrying this T cell receptor beta chain came up once. The V end was cut by 3 bases, the J end by 7 bases, with 18 bases between. The CDR3 is made up of 15 amino acids. Germline V gene lookup returns CDR1 LNHNV and CDR2 YYDKDF (reference sequence). The data belong to a study of technical replicates of blood from a handful of donors. Method: immunoSEQ multiplex PCR; TCRdb's copy keeps in-frame clones and lacks some. Found here are 55,000 to 80,000 clones, roughly 86% of them singletons; the top ten hold around 4.9%. The chain employs TRBV15 and TRBJ2-5, with D tentatively TRBD2 (6 bases). Sequencing was performed on PBMCs. This TCR came from a human donor in good health. Some clones in this sample may be carry-over from other donors' samples. The CDR3 sequence is CATSSVRDSLGTQYF. Written as DNA, the CDR3 is TGTGCCACCAGCAGTGTACGGGACTCCCTGGGGACCCAGTACTTC. The full variable domain, completed using reference TRBV15 and TRBJ2-5, is DAMVIQNPRYQVTQFGKPVTLSCSQTLNHNVMYWYQQKSSQAPKLLFHYYDKDFNNEADTPDNFQSRRPNTSFCFLDIRSPGLGDTAMYLCATSSVRDSLGTQYFGPGTRLLVL.